This is a list of T cell receptor beta chains from one sample in a study of preoperative IRX-2 immunotherapy in early breast cancer. Repertoires were generated with immunoSEQ multiplex PCR, while TCRdb's copy carries only in-frame clones and drops some. There are 20,000 to 25,000 clones in the sample; roughly 90% occur only once, and under 30% lies in the top ten. Source: tumor tissue, taken after IRX-2 immunotherapy. These TCRs come from a human donor with breast cancer. CDR3s include the opening cysteine and the closing phenylalanine or tryptophan. The order of the fields is CDR3 DNA, CDR3 protein, D gene, J gene, V gene, clone size. The D gene is left open where the match is weak. Clone size is stated in some rows and not others, as once, few, many or a class when expanded.

TGTGCCAGCAGTGCCCCGGGACTCATTAAATGGGAAGCTTTCTTT | CASSAPGLIKWEAFF | . | TRBJ1-1 | TRBV28 | .
TGTGCCAGCAGCCAATTTACTAGCGGGGGGTTAACGGGCAATGAGCAGTTCTTC | CASSQFTSGGLTGNEQFF | TRBD2 | TRBJ2-1 | TRBV4-2 | .
TGTGCCAGCAGCGGCTTTTATAGCAATCAGCCCCAGCATTTT | CASSGFYSNQPQHF | . | TRBJ1-5 | TRBV6-1 | .
TGTGCCAGCAGCGTTGGGCCAGCAGGGGGCGCGTACACCGGGGAGCTGTTTTTT | CASSVGPAGGAYTGELFF | TRBD1 | TRBJ2-2 | TRBV9 | .
TGTGCCAGCAGCCCTTCTTGGGGCTTGGACACTGAAGCTTTCTTT | CASSPSWGLDTEAFF | . | TRBJ1-1 | TRBV7-2 | .
TGTGCCAGCATTATCGAGACAGGGGGGACCACTGAAGCTTTCTTT | CASIIETGGTTEAFF | TRBD1 | TRBJ1-1 | TRBV6-5 | .
TGTGCCTGGAGCGGTTTGGAACAAGAGACCCAGTACTTC | CAWSGLEQETQYF | . | TRBJ2-5 | TRBV30 | .
TGTGCCAGCAGCACGGGACAGAACACCGGGGAGCTGTTTTTT | CASSTGQNTGELFF | . | TRBJ2-2 | TRBV7-2 | .
TGTGCCAGCACAAACCTAAGAATTATTGGTCAGCCCCAGCATTTT | CASTNLRIIGQPQHF | . | TRBJ1-5 | TRBV28 | .
TGTGCCAGCAGGCGGGGACTGACTTCACCCCTCCACTTT | CASRRGLTSPLHF | . | TRBJ1-6 | TRBV2 | .
TGTGCCAGTAGTATTGCTAGAGCGTACTCCTACGAGCAGTACTTC | CASSIARAYSYEQYF | . | TRBJ2-7 | TRBV19 | .
TGTGCCAGCAGTTACCCCCAGGGAACTCACTATGGCTACACCTTC | CASSYPQGTHYGYTF | . | TRBJ1-2 | TRBV6-6 | .
TGTGCCAGCAGTCCAGAGAGCTCAATAACTAACTATGGCTACACCTTC | CASSPESSITNYGYTF | . | TRBJ1-2 | TRBV7-8 | .
TGTGCCAGCAGTGAATGGGACAGAACTAACTATGGCTACACCTTC | CASSEWDRTNYGYTF | TRBD1 | TRBJ1-2 | TRBV2 | .
TGTGCCAGCAGCGGGTTAGGGGCTTGGAACCAAGAGACCCAGTACTTC | CASSGLGAWNQETQYF | . | TRBJ2-5 | TRBV5-8 | once
TGTGCCAGCACTGGAGACAGGGGCTGGATCTTC | CASTGDRGWIF | TRBD1 | TRBJ2-1 | TRBV27 | .
TGTGCCAGCAGCCCCCGACTAGCGGGGGGTTCCGGAGAGACCCAGTACTTC | CASSPRLAGGSGETQYF | TRBD2 | TRBJ2-5 | TRBV7-9 | .
TGCGCCAGCAGCTTGAACAGGGCTAGCACAGATACGCAGTATTTT | CASSLNRASTDTQYF | . | TRBJ2-3 | TRBV5-1 | .
TGTGCTGCAAGGGGCACTGCAACTAATGAAAAACTGTTTTTT | CAARGTATNEKLFF | . | TRBJ1-4 | TRBV19 | .
TGTGCCAGCAGCCCTAAACTCGGACTAGTTTGGGGCACAGATACGCAGTATTTT | CASSPKLGLVWGTDTQYF | TRBD2 | TRBJ2-3 | TRBV7-9 | .
TGTGCCAGCAGTCCCGGGACCTTTTATGGCTACACCTTC | CASSPGTFYGYTF | . | TRBJ1-2 | TRBV27 | .
TGTGCCAGCAGTTATTCAGGGGGCAATCAGCCCCAGCATTTT | CASSYSGGNQPQHF | . | TRBJ1-5 | TRBV6-5 | .
TGTGCCATCAACCCTACAGGGAAGGTTGATGGCTACACCTTC | CAINPTGKVDGYTF | . | TRBJ1-2 | TRBV10-3 | once
TGTGCCAGCAGCCGTGGACTTTCCACAGATACGCAGTATTTT | CASSRGLSTDTQYF | . | TRBJ2-3 | TRBV11-3 | .
TGCGCCAGCAGTGAGACTCGGCGGGGGTCAGATACGCAGTATTTT | CASSETRRGSDTQYF | TRBD2 | TRBJ2-3 | TRBV10-1 | .
TGCGCCAGCAGCTTGGATGGAGGGTTGGCCAAAAACATTCAGTACTTC | CASSLDGGLAKNIQYF | . | TRBJ2-4 | TRBV5-1 | .
TGTGCCAGTGTAAGGAACACTGAAGCTTTCTTT | CASVRNTEAFF | . | TRBJ1-1 | TRBV19 | .